The clone carrying this TCR beta chain has just a few counts. The antigen is undetermined. This table comes from immunoSEQ multiplex PCR, and its TCRdb copy is limited to in-frame clones, with some not included. The table includes around 7,100 clones, 45% to 55% detected once. This sample is part of a study of CD4+ T cells in melanoma. Germline CDR1 reads SGHDN; CDR2 reads FVKESK. V lost 8 bases, J lost 7 bases, and 11 bases lay in between. This CDR3 region has 11 residues. Study findings and constraints: Diverse differentiation states were reported for melanoma neoantigen-specific CD4+ T cells. A reported correlation linked neoantigen-specific CD4+ T cells to CD8+, macrophage and B cell function.

The chain uses TRBV14 and TRBJ1-2; D uncertain. This TCR came from a human donor with melanoma. The sample consisted of cells from a culture (not recorded whether cultured in vitro). CDR3 sequence: CASRGWGGYTF. The CDR3 DNA reads as TGTGCCAGCCGGGGTTGGGGTGGCTACACCTTC.